These T cell receptor beta chains were read from a single sample in a study of regulatory T cells in long-lasting Graves disease. TCRdb ran MiXCR on the multiplex PCR reads and lists one entry per CDR3 protein. The table has 600,000 to 850,000 distinct CDR3 sequences, around 30% seen once. The specimen was peripheral blood mononuclear cells (PBMCs), collected when the disease was refractory, from a patient treated with antithyroid drugs. The receptors come from a female donor with Graves disease. The CDR3 runs from the conserved cysteine through the conserved F or W. D genes are given only for firm matches.

J gene: TRBJ1-1; V gene: TRBV19; D gene: -; CDR3 protein: CASSALRQENTEAFF
J gene: TRBJ1-2; V gene: TRBV27; D gene: TRBD1; CDR3 protein: CASTPGTAIYGYTF
J gene: TRBJ2-4; V gene: TRBV7-2; D gene: TRBD2; CDR3 protein: CASSTEDQLAGVNIQYF
J gene: TRBJ1-4; V gene: TRBV28; D gene: TRBD1; CDR3 protein: CASSLRDRVFGKLFF
J gene: TRBJ1-2; V gene: TRBV2; D gene: TRBD1; CDR3 protein: CASRLGQGAGGYTF
J gene: TRBJ2-7; V gene: TRBV6-2/TRBV6-3; D gene: -; CDR3 protein: CASSYSFSSVSSYEQYF
J gene: TRBJ1-1; V gene: TRBV14; D gene: -; CDR3 protein: CASSQYQGSEAFF
J gene: TRBJ1-1; V gene: TRBV19; D gene: -; CDR3 protein: CASSIYANTEAFF
J gene: TRBJ1-5; V gene: TRBV6-1; D gene: TRBD1; CDR3 protein: CASRAGGIGNQPQHF
J gene: TRBJ2-4; V gene: TRBV7-2; D gene: TRBD2; CDR3 protein: CASSPLRESGSLAKNIQYF
J gene: TRBJ1-2; V gene: TRBV7-2; D gene: -; CDR3 protein: CASSLSGTVGYTF
J gene: TRBJ1-5; V gene: TRBV6-2/TRBV6-3; D gene: -; CDR3 protein: CASTIDGGYNQPQHF
J gene: TRBJ2-7; V gene: TRBV2; D gene: TRBD2; CDR3 protein: CASLAGNYEQYF
J gene: TRBJ1-5; V gene: TRBV28; D gene: TRBD1; CDR3 protein: CASSLWGQGQGPQHF
J gene: TRBJ1-2; V gene: TRBV7-2; D gene: TRBD1; CDR3 protein: CASSLFEGAGGYTF
J gene: TRBJ2-3; V gene: TRBV7-9; D gene: -; CDR3 protein: CASSQTADTQYF
J gene: TRBJ2-7; V gene: TRBV20-1; D gene: TRBD2; CDR3 protein: CSARTGLAESYEQYF
J gene: TRBJ1-1; V gene: TRBV28; D gene: TRBD1; CDR3 protein: CASSFGTGATEAFF
J gene: TRBJ1-5; V gene: TRBV19; D gene: -; CDR3 protein: CASTKTGSQPQHF
J gene: TRBJ1-1; V gene: TRBV5-1; D gene: -; CDR3 protein: CASSFNANMNTEAFF
J gene: TRBJ1-1; V gene: TRBV2; D gene: TRBD1; CDR3 protein: CASSWTGDNTEAFF
J gene: TRBJ2-7; V gene: TRBV20-1; D gene: -; CDR3 protein: CSARRARSLYEQYF
J gene: TRBJ1-1; V gene: TRBV6-5; D gene: TRBD1; CDR3 protein: CASSFLTGGVVTEAFF
J gene: TRBJ2-2; V gene: TRBV20-1; D gene: TRBD2; CDR3 protein: CSARGTGPGLAGGAGELFF
J gene: TRBJ1-1; V gene: TRBV28; D gene: TRBD1; CDR3 protein: CASSPSGQGETEAFF
J gene: TRBJ1-2; V gene: TRBV28; D gene: -; CDR3 protein: CASTPSGDYGYAF
J gene: TRBJ2-7; V gene: TRBV24-1; D gene: TRBD1; CDR3 protein: CATSESIRGLSYEQYF
J gene: TRBJ1-5; V gene: TRBV2; D gene: TRBD1; CDR3 protein: CASRNTGGISNQPQHF
J gene: TRBJ1-1; V gene: TRBV12-5; D gene: -; CDR3 protein: CASGLGENTEAFF
J gene: TRBJ2-7; V gene: TRBV19; D gene: -; CDR3 protein: CASGSSPYEQYF
J gene: TRBJ1-1; V gene: TRBV5-1; D gene: -; CDR3 protein: CASSLYPGSTEAFF
J gene: TRBJ2-7; V gene: TRBV12-3/TRBV12-4; D gene: TRBD1; CDR3 protein: CASSFWPGTGGEEQYF
J gene: TRBJ1-6; V gene: TRBV6-1; D gene: TRBD1; CDR3 protein: CASSEYGTGVGGSPLHF
J gene: TRBJ1-4; V gene: TRBV7-2; D gene: -; CDR3 protein: CASSLITSWREKLFF
J gene: TRBJ1-1; V gene: TRBV28; D gene: -; CDR3 protein: CASRDGRTYTEAFF
J gene: TRBJ2-7; V gene: TRBV29-1; D gene: TRBD2; CDR3 protein: CPFPETSGRGYEQYF
J gene: TRBJ1-2; V gene: TRBV18; D gene: -; CDR3 protein: CASSPTLEFYGYTF
J gene: TRBJ1-1; V gene: TRBV27; D gene: -; CDR3 protein: CASSFTYRVAEAFF
J gene: TRBJ1-5; V gene: TRBV2; D gene: TRBD1; CDR3 protein: CASSVSGQGSQPQHF
J gene: TRBJ2-7; V gene: TRBV28; D gene: TRBD1; CDR3 protein: CASSWAGQGAYEQYF
J gene: TRBJ2-1; V gene: TRBV28; D gene: TRBD1; CDR3 protein: CASNAGQGGNEQFF
J gene: TRBJ2-1; V gene: TRBV5-1; D gene: -; CDR3 protein: CASSLEMGSYNEQFF
J gene: TRBJ1-2; V gene: TRBV27; D gene: -; CDR3 protein: CASSLSGAPPYGYTF
J gene: TRBJ1-2; V gene: TRBV20-1; D gene: -; CDR3 protein: CSARDPRRAYGYTF
J gene: TRBJ2-5; V gene: TRBV7-6; D gene: TRBD2; CDR3 protein: CASSLARGARETQYF
J gene: TRBJ1-3; V gene: TRBV2; D gene: -; CDR3 protein: CASSEMVSGGNTIYF
J gene: TRBJ1-1; V gene: TRBV6-2/TRBV6-3; D gene: TRBD1; CDR3 protein: CASSYGDRVNTEAFF
J gene: TRBJ1-5; V gene: TRBV6-1; D gene: -; CDR3 protein: CASTSLGGTLNQPQHF
J gene: TRBJ1-2; V gene: TRBV6-1; D gene: -; CDR3 protein: CASSPGLSLNYGYTF